This paragraph covers one T cell receptor beta chain sequence. Antigen specificity is unknown. The sample comes from a study of CD8+ T cells in alopecia areata. Study as a whole: Twice a day, 5 to 10 mg of oral tofacitinib was administered to treated patients.

Sequencing relied on a cDNA template that was reverse transcribed from extracted RNA. Assay used: immunoSEQ multiplex PCR; TCRdb lists only in-frame clones, some missing. The sample records around 140,000 clones, about 60% being singletons. Notes on the study in general: The study found higher clonality in lesional than normal scalp, especially in alopecia totalis/universalis.

CDR3 length: 17 amino acids. Germline V gene lookup returns CDR1 LNHNV and CDR2 YYDKDF (reference sequence). Trimming removed 0 bases from V and 0 bases from J, with 11 bases in between. The specimen comprised CD4+ T cells sorted from blood, sampled at week 0. The clonotype originates from a human donor with alopecia areata. The chain carries TRBV15 and TRBJ2-2, with D maybe TRBD2 (6 bases). This CDR3 is CATSRDFGDSNTGELFF. CDR3 in DNA: TGTGCCACCAGCAGAGATTTTGGGGACTCGAACACCGGGGAGCTGTTTTTT.